The 28 T cell receptor beta chains presented below share a single source sample, sequenced in a study of blood T cell repertoires in COVID-19. Libraries were prepared by immunoSEQ multiplex PCR; TCRdb keeps only in-frame clonotypes and omits some of them. The sample records 65,000 to 80,000 clones, more than 75% being singletons. Sequencing used peripheral blood. The receptors originated from a human donor in a cohort sampled during active COVID-19.

The sample holds many counts of this clone. Other DNA sequences in this sample translate to the same CDR3. This rearrangement joins TRBV9 to TRBJ2-1; 11 bases fit TRBD2. The CDR3 runs to 16 residues. Germline V gene lookup returns CDR1 SGDLS and CDR2 YYNGEE. J lost 12 bases, V lost 0 bases, and 11 bases had no gene match. CDR3 residues: CASSVGAVAGGDGQFF. The CDR3 DNA follows: TGTGCCAGCAGCGTAGGGGCGGTAGCGGGGGGGGATGGGCAGTTCTTC.

V and J are TRBV7-2 and TRBJ2-7, with 7 bases fitting TRBD1. The CDR3 length is 15 residues. Losses at the gene ends were 2 bases for V and 2 bases for J; bases not matched to a gene: 6. Germline lookup yields CDR1 SGHTA and CDR2 FQGNSA. CDR3 amino acids: CASSLYWDSTYEQYF. CDR3 bases: TGTGCCAGCAGCTTATACTGGGACAGCACCTACGAGCAGTACTTC.

The rearrangement joins TRBV6-5 to TRBJ2-2, with 9 positions matching TRBD1. The ends lost 10 bases at V and 5 bases at J; junction bases unmatched: 5. CDR3 length: 13 amino acids. The germline gives CDR1 MNHEY, CDR2 SVGAGI. CDR3 in DNA: TGTGCCATCGGACAGGGGATAACCGGGGAGCTGTTTTTT. Amino acids: CAIGQGITGELFF.

The V and J genes are TRBV21-1 and TRBJ2-1; the table's D call, TRBD2, has no DNA check behind it. TRBV21-1 is classified as a pseudogene. The CDR3 covers 18 residues. Here the CDR3 reads CASSLPGVDGDCYNEQFF. Written as DNA, the CDR3 is TGTGCCAGCAGCTTGCCTGGGGTCGACGGGGATTGCTACAATGAGCAGTTCTTC.

V and J are TRBV18 and TRBJ1-4; TRBD1 aligns across 8 bases. The CDR3 extends over 16 amino acids. V was clipped by 2 bases and J by 2 bases; unmatched bases: 4. Germline assignment: CDR1 KGHSH and CDR2 LQKENI. The CDR3 DNA follows: TGTGCCAGCTCACCAGGACAGGGCTATACTAATGAAAAACTGTTTTTT. Translating it yields CASSPGQGYTNEKLFF.

The chain couples TRBV6-1 to TRBJ1-3; D remains ambiguous. V dropped 2 bases and J dropped 3 bases, with 8 bases sitting between them. The CDR3 has 14 residues. Germline V CDR1 and CDR2: MNHNS, SASEGT. The CDR3 loop is CASSEIRFGNTIYF. In nucleotides, the CDR3 is TGTGCCAGCAGTGAAATCCGGTTTGGAAACACCATATATTTT.

The CDR3 DNA follows: TGTGCCAGCAGTCTAACAGGGACCTACGAGCAGTACTTC. Amino acids: CASSLTGTYEQYF. V is TRBV6-5 and J is TRBJ2-7, with D tentatively TRBD1 (6 bases). Germline values: CDR1 MNHEY, CDR2 SVGAGI. The CDR3 covers 13 residues. The germline V and J ends were trimmed by 5 bases and 2 bases, with 10 bases remaining between them.

This clone appeared once. The rearrangement joins TRBV28 to TRBJ2-5; D perhaps matches TRBD2 (7 bases). Trimming removed 6 bases at V and 4 bases at J, with 15 bases between. CDR1 is MDHEN, CDR2 SYDVKM, per germline. The CDR3 consists of 14 residues. The CDR3 sequence is CASRRPGGLETQYF. Here the CDR3 DNA reads TGTGCCAGCAGACGCCCGGGGGGCCTAGAGACCCAGTACTTC.

In this sample, this clone turned up once. CDR3 sequence (DNA): TGCAGCGTGAGGACAGTTTCTAACTATGGCTACACCTTC. It translates to CSVRTVSNYGYTF. This rearrangement joins TRBV29-1 to TRBJ1-2; D is possibly TRBD1 (6 bases). V was shortened by 6 bases and J by 0 bases, with 11 bases between the two germline ends. The CDR3 runs 13 residues. CDR1 is SQVTM, CDR2 ANQGSEA, per germline.

In DNA form, the CDR3 reads TGCGCCAGCACACAGGGCGGGGGTTCACCCCTCCACTTT. Translation: CASTQGGGSPLHF. The V gene is TRBV5-1, the J gene TRBJ1-6; D might be TRBD1 (6 bases). CDR1 is SGHRS and CDR2 is YFSETQ in the germline V gene. V lost 6 bases and J 9 bases, leaving 13 bases between the germline ends. CDR3 size: 13 residues.

This chain uses TRBV28 with TRBJ1-1; 8 bases are a match to TRBD1. Germline V gene lookup returns CDR1 MDHEN and CDR2 SYDVKM. The CDR3 is 17 amino acids. Trimming took 3 bases from V and 1 from J; bases not matched to a gene: 10. CDR3 DNA: TGTGCCAGCAGTTTGGTTGGACAGGGAGGGTCGAACACTGAAGCTTTCTTT. It translates to CASSLVGQGGSNTEAFF.

The chain carries TRBV5-4 and TRBJ2-5; tentatively, D is TRBD2 (5 bases). Germline values: CDR1 SGHNT, CDR2 YYREEE (reference sequence). V dropped 4 bases and J dropped 2 bases, with 12 bases sitting between them. There are 14 residues in the CDR3. CDR3 coding DNA: TGTGCCAGCAGCCCTGGGAGCTCACAAGAGACCCAGTACTTC. It translates to CASSPGSSQETQYF.

The chain uses TRBV6-5 and TRBJ2-3, with TRBD1 as a possible D gene (5 bases). The CDR3 spans 14 residues. Germline values: CDR1 MNHEY, CDR2 SVGAGI. V was shortened by 6 bases and J by 4 bases, with 14 bases between the two germline ends. Here the CDR3 DNA reads TGTGCCAGCAGACAGGTTATGGGCGCAGATACGCAGTATTTT. As protein: CASRQVMGADTQYF.

The genes are TRBV10-1 and TRBJ1-4, with a weak D call TRBD1 (5 bases). This CDR3 contains 14 residues. V lost 0 bases to trimming and J lost 8 bases, with 10 bases between them. CDR1 and CDR2 from the germline V gene are WNHNN and SYGVQD (reference sequence). This chain's CDR3 is CASSESRGLEKLFF. The CDR3 DNA follows: TGCGCCAGCAGTGAGTCAAGGGGTTTGGAAAAACTGTTTTTT.

This chain links TRBV6-5 with TRBJ1-1; the D gene is possibly TRBD1 (6 bases). Trimming cost V 2 bases and J 1 base, with 8 bases left between them. This CDR3 contains 14 residues. Germline loops: CDR1 MNHEY, CDR2 SVGAGI. CDR3 amino acids: CASSYRGANTEAFF. As DNA, the CDR3 is TGTGCCAGCAGTTACCGGGGGGCGAACACTGAAGCTTTCTTT.

This clone was observed a single time. The genes are TRBV6-6 and TRBJ1-1; D ambiguous. The germline V and J ends were trimmed by 7 bases and 5 bases, with 14 bases remaining between them. The germline CDR1 and CDR2 sequences are MNHNY and SVGAGI (reference sequence). The CDR3 is 13 residues long. The CDR3 protein is CASTVQAGTEAFF. The CDR3 DNA reads as TGTGCCAGCACAGTCCAGGCGGGAACTGAAGCTTTCTTT.

The chain links TRBV5-1 to TRBJ1-2, with D possibly TRBD1 on 5 matching bases. Trimming removed 3 bases at V and 3 bases at J, with 12 bases between. The CDR3 is 14 amino acids. Germline CDR1 is SGHRS and CDR2 is YFSETQ. The CDR3 sequence is CASSSTGDYYGYTF. The CDR3 nucleotides read TGCGCCAGCAGCTCAACAGGAGATTACTATGGCTACACCTTC.

This chain joins TRBV4-1 and TRBJ2-1, with 12 positions matching TRBD2. V shed 1 base, J shed 9 bases, and the junction held 4 bases outside the gene matches. CDR3 size: 15 residues. Per germline, CDR1 MGHRA and CDR2 YSYEKL. The CDR3 loop is CASSQASGGVGEQFF. The CDR3 DNA sequence: TGCGCCAGCAGCCAAGCTAGCGGGGGGGTCGGTGAGCAGTTCTTC.

The chain joins TRBV14 to TRBJ2-7, with D possibly TRBD1 on 6 matching bases. Trimming stripped 2 bases from V and 2 bases from J, with 16 bases between. This CDR3 spans 16 amino acids. CDR1 and CDR2 from the germline V gene are SGHDN and FVKESK. CDR3 amino acids: CASSQLGAGATYEQYF. The CDR3 bases are TGTGCCAGCAGCCAACTGGGGGCAGGTGCGACCTACGAGCAGTACTTC.

The chain uses TRBV6-2 or TRBV6-3 and TRBJ1-1; D uncertain. The germline CDR1 and CDR2 sequences are MNHEY and SVGEGT. The CDR3 spans 13 residues. Trimming stripped 5 bases from V and 0 bases from J, with 7 bases between. DNA of the CDR3: TGTGCCAGCAGTCGGACTGTGAACACTGAAGCTTTCTTT. Encoded protein: CASSRTVNTEAFF.

This chain connects TRBV27 to TRBJ1-5; perhaps TRBD1 as D (6 bases). Trimming removed 0 bases at V and 6 bases at J, with 12 bases between. Germline V gene sequence: CDR1 MNHEY, CDR2 SMNVEV (reference sequence). The CDR3 consists of 15 residues. CDR3 coding DNA: TGTGCCAGCAGTTTATCGTCAGGGGTGGGTCAGCCCCAGCATTTT. Protein product: CASSLSSGVGQPQHF.

The rearrangement joins TRBV9 to TRBJ2-7; TRBD1 might be the D (5 bases). The CDR3 consists of 13 residues. CDR1 and CDR2 from the germline V gene are SGDLS and YYNGEE. Trimming shortened V by 4 bases and J by 2 bases, and 10 bases separated the two germline ends. CDR3 sequence (DNA): TGTGCCAGCAGCCAGGGTGGGGCCTACGAGCAGTACTTC. The encoded protein is CASSQGGAYEQYF.

The chain carries TRBV20-1 and TRBJ2-7; 12 bases match TRBD2. Germline loops: CDR1 DFQATT, CDR2 SNEGSKA (reference sequence). Trimming at V came to 5 bases and at J to 5 bases, leaving 4 bases not matched to a gene. The CDR3 covers 13 residues. The CDR3 region has the DNA TGCAGTGCTGGTGGACTAGCGGGAAACGAGCAGTACTTC. Its translation: CSAGGLAGNEQYF.

The V and J genes are TRBV28 and TRBJ2-3; D may be TRBD2 (6 bases). Trimming stripped 6 bases from V and 3 bases from J, with 13 bases between. Germline lookup yields CDR1 MDHEN and CDR2 SYDVKM. This CDR3 comprises 14 residues. In DNA form, the CDR3 reads TGTGCCAGCAGGGAGGAGGGGTGGACAGATACGCAGTATTTT. Translated: CASREEGWTDTQYF.

This clone came up a few times. The V call is TRBV7-2, the J call TRBJ1-5; D uncertain. The CDR3 spans 15 residues. From germline, CDR1 is SGHTA and CDR2 FQGNSA. V was shortened by 4 bases and J by 2 bases, with 12 bases between the two germline ends. In DNA, the CDR3 is TGTGCCAGCAGCTCCCGGACTGGTGGCAATCAGCCCCAGCATTTT. This translates into CASSSRTGGNQPQHF.

This clone was counted a single time. This chain uses TRBV11-3 with TRBJ1-1, with D possibly matching TRBD1 (6 bases). This CDR3 is built from 16 residues. Germline-derived CDR1 and CDR2 are SGHNT and YENEEA. V lost 6 bases to trimming and J lost 3 bases, with 20 bases between them. DNA for the CDR3: TGTGCCAGCAGTTCTAACAGGGCGAGGGGTTACACTGAAGCTTTCTTT. Amino acid sequence: CASSSNRARGYTEAFF.

The V gene is TRBV7-2, the J gene TRBJ2-5; the match to TRBD2 covers 10 bases. CDR3 length equals 13 residues. V lost 6 bases and J lost 7; bases outside the gene matches: 5. Germline values: CDR1 SGHTA, CDR2 FQGNSA. The CDR3 sequence: CASSTSGMGTQYF. DNA for the CDR3: TGTGCCAGCAGTACTAGCGGGATGGGGACCCAGTACTTC. Full variable domain (outside the CDR3, taken from reference TRBV7-2 and TRBJ2-5): GAGVSQSPSNKVTEKGKDVELRCDPISGHTALYWYRQSLGQGLEFLIYFQGNSAPDKSGLPSDRFSAERTGGSVSTLTIQRTQQEDSAVYLCASSTSGMGTQYFGPGTRLLVL.

V is TRBV3-1 (or the pseudogene TRBV3-2) and J is TRBJ2-3; a weak D match, TRBD2 (7 bases). The CDR3 sequence is 16 residues long. V lost 3 bases and J lost 4, with 17 bases in between. Germline V gene lookup returns CDR1 LGHDT and CDR2 YNNKEL (reference sequence). The CDR3 loop is CASSHMRGGTADTQYF. The CDR3 region has the DNA TGTGCCAGCAGCCACATGAGGGGGGGTACCGCAGATACGCAGTATTTT.